These 4 T cell receptor beta chains were all obtained from the same sample, sequenced in a study of blood T cell repertoires in COVID-19. TCRdb's table, derived via immunoSEQ multiplex PCR, lists solely in-frame clones and lacks some. The sample includes hundreds of thousands of clones, around 85% seen only once; the top ten take 3% to 4%. Sequenced: PBMCs or T cells enriched from blood (not recorded which). The source of these receptors is a woman aged 40-49 years with acute COVID-19.

The gene calls are TRBV9 and TRBJ2-7, with D tentatively TRBD1 (6 bases). The CDR3 spans 13 residues. CDR1 is SGDLS, CDR2 YYNGEE, per germline. The germline V and J ends were trimmed by 5 bases and 3 bases, with 12 bases remaining between them. In DNA, the CDR3 is TGTGCCAGCAGTCGACAGGAGAACTACGAGCAGTACTTC. It is translated as CASSRQENYEQYF.

This clone has more than one count but fewer than ten. The V and J genes are TRBV4-2 and TRBJ1-5; D is undetermined. Germline V lookup: CDR1 LGHNA, CDR2 YNFKEQ. V gave up 2 bases and J gave up 1 base, with 9 bases separating them. The CDR3 spans 15 residues. The CDR3 loop reads CASSQNGASNQPQHF. The CDR3 DNA reads as TGTGCCAGCAGCCAAAATGGTGCGAGCAATCAGCCCCAGCATTTT.

The chain links TRBV6-5 to TRBJ2-3; 7 nucleotides match TRBD1. Unmatched junction bases numbered 4, after V lost 4 bases and J lost 0 bases. There are 15 residues in the CDR3. The germline CDR1 and CDR2 sequences are MNHEY and SVGAGI. The CDR3 loop reads CASSFRQGSTDTQYF. As DNA, the CDR3 is TGTGCCAGCAGTTTTCGACAGGGTAGCACAGATACGCAGTATTTT.

This chain joins TRBV19 and TRBJ2-6; D is possibly TRBD1 (6 bases). The length of the CDR3 is 16 residues. Trimming removed 6 bases from V and 2 bases from J, with 14 bases in between. Per germline, CDR1 LNHDA and CDR2 SQIVND (reference sequence). For the CDR3, the DNA is TGTGCCAGTAGCGATCTAGGGGGTGCTGGGGCCAACGTCCTGACTTTC. Translation gives CASSDLGGAGANVLTF.